The 21 T cell receptor beta chains listed next were all sequenced from one sample in a study of OX40 agonist ivuxolimab in advanced cancers. Receptors were amplified or captured by the immunoSEQ multiplex PCR assay. The clones in this table, taken by TCRdb from immuneACCESS, are in-frame only. Not every clone is retained; where verified, under half of the shortfall comes from an unresolved V gene, and the cause of the rest is unknown. This sample has under 75,000 clones in its table, and roughly 84% of those were observed once. Around 0.73% of the sample is in the top ten clones. The input for sequencing was CD4+ or CD8+ T cells sorted from blood, taken in a trial of the OX40 agonist ivuxolimab. The receptors derive from an adult with an advanced solid tumor such as melanoma, head and neck, liver or kidney cancer.

The chain is built from TRBV5-4 and TRBJ2-3; TRBD1 is a possible D gene (5 bases). V gave up 3 bases and J gave up 3 bases, with 17 bases separating them. The CDR3 is 16 amino acids. The V gene's germline CDR1 is SGHNT and CDR2 YYREEE (reference sequence). The CDR3 sequence: CASSSIYRTATDTQYF. The DNA of the CDR3 is TGTGCCAGCAGCTCCATTTACAGGACGGCTACAGATACGCAGTATTTT. The full variable domain, rest sourced from reference TRBV5-4 and TRBJ2-3, is ETGVTQSPTHLIKTRGQQVTLRCSSQSGHNTVSWYQQALGQGPQFIFQYYREEENGRGNFPPRFSGLQFPNYSSELNVNALELDDSALYLCASSSIYRTATDTQYFGPGTRLTVL.

This chain joins TRBV7-9 and TRBJ2-6; D is perhaps TRBD1 or TRBD2 (5 bases each). CDR1 and CDR2 (germline): SEHNR, FQNEAQ (reference sequence). Trimming removed 4 bases at V and 0 bases at J, with 19 bases between. The CDR3 runs to 19 residues. This chain's CDR3 is CASSSNYRDGGSGANVLTF. CDR3 bases: TGTGCCAGCAGCTCTAATTATAGGGACGGCGGCTCTGGGGCCAACGTCCTGACTTTC.

A word on this clone: Other DNA sequences in this specimen translate into the identical CDR3. This chain connects TRBV2 to TRBJ2-3; D is unresolved. CDR1 is SNHLY and CDR2 is FYNNEI in the germline V gene. Trimming took 4 bases from V and 6 from J, leaving 5 bases between them. The CDR3 extends over 11 amino acids. For the CDR3, the DNA is TGTGCCAGCAGTGTGGGGGATACGCAGTATTTT. It yields the protein CASSVGDTQYF. The whole variable domain, remainder taken from reference TRBV2 and TRBJ2-3, is EPEVTQTPSHQVTQMGQEVILRCVPISNHLYFYWYRQILGQKVEFLVSFYNNEISEKSEIFDDQFSVERPDGSNFTLKIRSTKLEDSAMYFCASSVGDTQYFGPGTRLTVL.

This clone was picked up a small number of times. The CDR3 coding sequence is TGTGCCAGCACCGTGGTTAGGAACACCGGGGAGCTGTTTTTT. Translating it yields CASTVVRNTGELFF. This chain links TRBV6-1 with TRBJ2-2; D unclear. Trimming took off 7 bases at V and 1 base at J, with 10 bases between the two ends. Germline CDR1 is MNHNS and CDR2 is SASEGT. The CDR3 runs 14 residues.

This chain joins TRBV7-2 and TRBJ2-2, with TRBD1 matching 8 bases. With 6 bases clipped from V and 6 bases from J, the junction kept 3 bases outside the gene matches. Germline CDR1 and CDR2: SGHTA and FQGNSA. CDR3 length: 13 amino acids. For the CDR3, the DNA is TGTGCCAGCAGTTACAGGGGGTCCGGGGAGCTGTTTTTT. Encoded protein: CASSYRGSGELFF.

The chain has TRBV6-5 and TRBJ2-7; D not resolved. The V end was cut by 6 bases, the J end by 6 bases, with 18 bases between. CDR3 size: 14 residues. The germline V gene encodes CDR1 MNHEY and CDR2 SVGAGI. CDR3: CASSLTQTPLEQYF. The CDR3 DNA is TGTGCCAGCAGCTTGACTCAGACCCCTCTCGAGCAGTACTTC.

The rearrangement uses TRBV4-3 and TRBJ2-2; D uncertain. Per the germline V gene, CDR1 is LGHNA and CDR2 is YSLEER. This CDR3 comprises 17 residues. The V and J ends lost 0 bases and 4 bases respectively, with 15 bases between them. Here the CDR3 DNA reads TGCGCCAGCAGCCAAGATGCCTCTCCGGTGATCACCGGGGAGCTGTTTTTT. The encoded protein is CASSQDASPVITGELFF.

This chain connects TRBV7-2 to TRBJ1-2, with unresolved D. In germline, CDR1 is SGHTA, CDR2 FQGNSA. V was pared by 2 bases and J by 6 bases, with 16 bases between. CDR3 size: 15 residues. CDR3 region: CASSLFVGTWDGYTF. DNA for the CDR3: TGTGCCAGCAGCTTATTCGTGGGAACTTGGGATGGCTACACCTTC. Combining the CDR3 with reference TRBV7-2 and TRBJ1-2 gives the whole variable domain GAGVSQSPSNKVTEKGKDVELRCDPISGHTALYWYRQSLGQGLEFLIYFQGNSAPDKSGLPSDRFSAERTGGSVSTLTIQRTQQEDSAVYLCASSLFVGTWDGYTFGSGTRLTVV.

There are a few counts of this clone. V gene TRBV18 combines with J gene TRBJ1-6, with D uncertain. Trimming removed 3 bases at V and 0 bases at J, with 9 bases between. The CDR3 extends over 16 amino acids. Germline loops: CDR1 KGHSH, CDR2 LQKENI. The CDR3 here is CASSPKESSYNSPLHF. The CDR3 DNA is TGTGCCAGCTCACCTAAGGAGAGCTCCTATAATTCACCCCTCCACTTT.

There are a few counts of this clone. The chain is built from TRBV7-9 and TRBJ2-1; 14 bases are shared with TRBD2. Germline assignment: CDR1 SEHNR and CDR2 FQNEAQ (reference sequence). V gave up 4 bases and J gave up 9 bases; unmatched junction bases: 5. The CDR3 length is 15 residues. This CDR3 reads CASSSRTSGGTEQFF. Here the CDR3 DNA reads TGTGCCAGCAGCTCCAGGACTAGCGGGGGGACTGAGCAGTTCTTC. Looking up the rest from reference TRBV7-9 and TRBJ2-1 gives the full variable domain: DTGVSQNPRHKITKRGQNVTFRCDPISEHNRLYWYRQTLGQGPEFLTYFQNEAQLEKSRLLSDRFSAERPKGSFSTLEIQRTEQGDSAMYLCASSSRTSGGTEQFFGPGTRLTVL.

A remark on this clone: The junction differs from germline at one of its ends, possibly a read error. The rearrangement links TRBV7-7 to TRBJ2-7; 13 nucleotides agree with TRBD2. The germline CDR1 and CDR2 sequences are SSHAT and FNYEAQ (reference sequence). This CDR3 is 18 amino acids long. This CDR3 is CASSPRPLTSGGAYEQYF. As DNA, the CDR3 is TGTGCTAGCAGCCCGCGACCGCTTACTAGCGGGGGGGCTTACGAGCAGTACTTC.

This clone came up once. This chain connects TRBV10-1 to TRBJ2-3, with D unresolved. V was trimmed by 11 bases and J by 10 bases, leaving 13 bases between them. This CDR3 spans 10 amino acids. The germline CDR1 and CDR2 sequences are WNHNN and SYGVQD (reference sequence). The CDR3 protein is CAPWGCAQYF. The CDR3, as DNA: TGCGCCCCCTGGGGTTGTGCGCAGTATTTT.

Turning to this clone: At one end, the junction sequence differs from germline, possibly due to a read error. This sequence joins TRBV5-4 and TRBJ2-5; D not resolved. Germline CDR1 and CDR2: SGHNT and YYREEE (reference sequence). This CDR3 has 15 amino acids. CDR3 in DNA: TGTGCCAGCAGGTTGGAGTTAGGGATAACGGAGACCCAGTACTTC. Translation gives CASRLELGITETQYF.

This chain uses TRBV19 with TRBJ2-3, with 11 bases aligning to TRBD2. Germline V CDR1 and CDR2: LNHDA, SQIVND (reference sequence). The J segment lost 2 bases and the V segment lost 5 bases, leaving 9 bases of the junction unmatched. This CDR3 is 17 amino acids long. The CDR3 nucleotides read TGTGCCAGTAGTCGCGCCGGGACTAGCGGAAACACAGATACGCAGTATTTT. Its protein product is CASSRAGTSGNTDTQYF.

In this sample, this clone turned up once. The chain combines TRBV30 with TRBJ1-3, with a weak D call TRBD1 (6 bases). Trimming pared 1 base from V and 4 bases from J, leaving 14 bases between. The germline V gene encodes CDR1 GTSNPN and CDR2 SVGIG (reference sequence). This CDR3 spans 15 amino acids. The DNA of the CDR3 is TGTGCCTGGAGTGAGGGGGGGACACCAGGAAACACCATATATTTT. Protein product: CAWSEGGTPGNTIYF.

The chain has TRBV5-1 and TRBJ2-1; TRBD2 matches 14 bases. Germline values: CDR1 SGHRS, CDR2 YFSETQ. This CDR3 contains 18 residues. V gave up 2 bases and J gave up 7 bases; unmatched junction bases: 11. The CDR3 DNA sequence: TGCGCCAGCAGCTTCCCGGGACTAGCGGGAGCCACGGGGAATGAGCAGTTCTTC. It specifies CASSFPGLAGATGNEQFF.

The chain employs TRBV5-1 and TRBJ2-3; the match to TRBD2 covers 11 bases. The V gene's germline CDR1 is SGHRS and CDR2 YFSETQ. J gave up 8 bases and V 5 bases, and 10 bases lay outside the gene matches. The CDR3 is 15 residues long. The CDR3 is CASSPGLADAGTQYF. CDR3 sequence (DNA): TGCGCCAGCAGTCCGGGACTAGCGGACGCCGGTACGCAGTATTTT.

This clone came up a few times. V is TRBV9 and J is TRBJ2-5; a possible D gene is TRBD1 (5 bases). CDR1 and CDR2 from the germline V gene are SGDLS and YYNGEE. CDR3 length: 15 residues. The V gene lost 0 bases and the J gene lost 5 bases, with 14 bases spanning the gap. CDR3 residues: CASSVGSLDMETQYF. The CDR3 nucleotides are TGTGCCAGCAGCGTAGGAAGTCTGGACATGGAGACCCAGTACTTC. The whole variable domain, remainder taken from reference TRBV9 and TRBJ2-5, is DSGVTQTPKHLITATGQRVTLRCSPRSGDLSVYWYQQSLDQGLQFLIQYYNGEERAKGNILERFSAQQFPDLHSELNLSSLELGDSALYFCASSVGSLDMETQYFGPGTRLLVL.

The V and J genes are TRBV30 and TRBJ2-7, with 8 bases fitting TRBD1. Per germline, CDR1 GTSNPN and CDR2 SVGIG (reference sequence). The V segment lost 1 base and the J segment 4 bases; nucleotides outside the gene matches: 3. There are 13 residues in the CDR3. CDR3 residues: CAWSGRQGYEQYF. The CDR3 region has the DNA TGTGCCTGGAGTGGGAGACAGGGGTACGAGCAGTACTTC.

The rearrangement links TRBV5-1 to TRBJ2-1; D possibly corresponds to TRBD1 (6 bases). Deletions cut 4 bases from V and 2 bases from J, with 13 bases between. The CDR3 covers 15 residues. CDR1 is SGHRS, CDR2 YFSETQ, per germline. CDR3 DNA: TGCGCCAGCAGCCGTATTCAGGGGCCCTACAATGAGCAGTTCTTC. Protein sequence: CASSRIQGPYNEQFF.

This chain uses TRBV7-9 with TRBJ1-2; a possible D gene is TRBD1 (5 bases). This CDR3 is 15 amino acids long. The V gene's germline CDR1 is SEHNR and CDR2 FQNEAQ (reference sequence). V was clipped by 3 bases and J by 6 bases, with 17 bases between them. The CDR3 here is CASSFYGRMGDGYTF. The DNA for the CDR3 is TGTGCCAGCAGCTTCTACGGACGCATGGGGGATGGCTACACCTTC. Based on the CDR3 plus reference TRBV7-9 and TRBJ1-2, the full variable domain is DTGVSQNPRHKITKRGQNVTFRCDPISEHNRLYWYRQTLGQGPEFLTYFQNEAQLEKSRLLSDRFSAERPKGSFSTLEIQRTEQGDSAMYLCASSFYGRMGDGYTFGSGTRLTVV.